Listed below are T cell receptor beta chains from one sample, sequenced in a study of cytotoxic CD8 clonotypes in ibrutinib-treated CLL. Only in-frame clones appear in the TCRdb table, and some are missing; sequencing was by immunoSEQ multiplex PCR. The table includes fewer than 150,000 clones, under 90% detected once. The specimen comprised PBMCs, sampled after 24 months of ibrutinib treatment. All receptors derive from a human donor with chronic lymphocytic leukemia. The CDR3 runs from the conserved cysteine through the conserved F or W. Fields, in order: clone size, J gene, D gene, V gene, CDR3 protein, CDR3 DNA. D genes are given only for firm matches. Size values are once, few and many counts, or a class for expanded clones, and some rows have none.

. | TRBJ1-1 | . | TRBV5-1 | CASTPGGHAGLNTEAFF | TGCGCCAGCACCCCTGGGGGACACGCCGGTTTGAACACTGAAGCTTTCTTT
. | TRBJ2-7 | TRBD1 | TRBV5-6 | CASSRIGTGRYEQYF | TGTGCCAGCAGCCGGATTGGGACAGGGAGATACGAGCAGTACTTC
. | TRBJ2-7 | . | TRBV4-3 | CASSQAPGTGLNYEQYF | TGCGCCAGCAGCCAAGCCCCCGGGACCGGACTAAACTACGAGCAGTACTTC
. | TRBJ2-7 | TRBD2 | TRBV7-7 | CASSPISTSGVYEQYF | TGTGCCAGCAGCCCCATCTCGACTAGCGGAGTCTACGAGCAGTACTTC
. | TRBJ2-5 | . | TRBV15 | CATSREKTGWETQYF | TGTGCCACCAGCAGAGAAAAAACAGGGTGGGAGACCCAGTACTTC
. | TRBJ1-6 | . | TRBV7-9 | CASSLDGSSYNSPLHF | TGTGCCAGCAGCTTGGACGGGAGCTCCTATAATTCACCCCTCCACTTT
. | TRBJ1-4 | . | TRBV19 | CASSPLWGLTKSLNEKLFF | TGTGCCAGTAGCCCCTTATGGGGCCTTACTAAAAGCCTTAATGAAAAACTGTTTTTT
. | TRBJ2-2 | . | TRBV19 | CASSFRQPTGELFF | TGTGCCAGTAGTTTTCGGCAGCCGACCGGGGAGCTGTTTTTT
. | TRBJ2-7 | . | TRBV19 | CASSLGQGSSKRDYEQYF | TGTGCCAGTAGTTTGGGGCAGGGTTCCTCCAAAAGGGACTACGAGCAGTACTTC
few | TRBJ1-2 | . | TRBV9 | CASSVGADGGYGYTF | TGTGCCAGCAGCGTAGGGGCAGACGGTGGCTATGGCTACACCTTC
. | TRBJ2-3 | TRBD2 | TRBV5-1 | CASSPGASGGGTDTQYF | TGCGCCAGCAGCCCTGGGGCTAGCGGGGGGGGCACAGATACGCAGTATTTT
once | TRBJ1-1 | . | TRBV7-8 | CASSRAANTEAFF | TGTGCCAGTTCGAGGGCAGCGAACACTGAAGCTTTCTTT
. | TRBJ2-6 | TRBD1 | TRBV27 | CASSSTGVSGANVLTF | TGTGCCAGCAGTTCGACAGGGGTCTCTGGGGCCAACGTCCTGACTTTC
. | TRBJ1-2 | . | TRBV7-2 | CASSLAAQSRNTF | TGTGCCAGCAGCTTAGCTGCCCAGAGTCGCAACACCTTC
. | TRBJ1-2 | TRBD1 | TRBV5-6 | CASSLESGGDYGYTF | TGTGCCAGCAGCTTGGAGTCAGGGGGCGACTATGGCTACACCTTC
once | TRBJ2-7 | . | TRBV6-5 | CASSEALEQYF | TGTGCCAGCAGTGAAGCCCTCGAGCAGTACTTC
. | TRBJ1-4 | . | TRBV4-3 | CASSQEARARVEKLFF | TGCGCCAGCAGCCAAGAGGCGCGGGCGCGGGTTGAAAAACTGTTTTTT
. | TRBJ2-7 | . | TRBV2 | CASTPADWGYEQYF | TGTGCCAGCACCCCGGCGGATTGGGGCTACGAGCAGTACTTC
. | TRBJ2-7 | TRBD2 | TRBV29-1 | CSSGGSNNEQYF | TGCAGCTCGGGGGGGAGCAACAACGAGCAGTACTTC
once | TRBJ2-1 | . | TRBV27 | CASSLYGGGSHEQFF | TGTGCCAGCAGTTTATATGGGGGCGGTAGCCATGAGCAGTTCTTC
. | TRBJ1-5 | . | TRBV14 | CASSTGLNQPQHF | TGTGCCAGCAGCACAGGGTTGAATCAGCCCCAGCATTTT
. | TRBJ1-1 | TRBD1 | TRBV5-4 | CASSQPRQGNTEAFF | TGTGCCAGCAGCCAGCCCCGACAGGGGAACACTGAAGCTTTCTTT
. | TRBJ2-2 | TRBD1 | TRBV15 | CATSSPGTGTNTGELFF | TGTGCCACCAGCAGCCCCGGGACAGGGACGAACACCGGGGAGCTGTTTTTT
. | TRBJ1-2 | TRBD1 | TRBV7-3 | CASSLQPGGVYGYTF | TGTGCCTCAAGCTTACAACCAGGGGGCGTCTATGGCTACACCTTC
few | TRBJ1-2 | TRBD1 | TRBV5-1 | CASSFLKTGGEGGGYTF | TGCGCCAGCAGCTTCCTGAAGACAGGGGGCGAAGGGGGGGGCTACACCTTC
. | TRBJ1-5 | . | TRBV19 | CASSPEYRDPQHF | TGTGCCAGTAGTCCGGAATACAGGGATCCCCAGCATTTT
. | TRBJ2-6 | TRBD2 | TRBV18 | CASSPRLGDYSGANVLTF | TGTGCCAGCTCACCACGTCTAGGGGACTACTCTGGGGCCAACGTCCTGACTTTC
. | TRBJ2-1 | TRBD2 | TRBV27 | CASRWAGEANEQFF | TGTGCCAGCCGCTGGGCGGGGGAGGCAAATGAGCAGTTCTTC
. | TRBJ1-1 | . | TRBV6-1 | CASSERLGGTEAFF | TGTGCCAGCAGTGAACGGTTAGGCGGCACTGAAGCTTTCTTT
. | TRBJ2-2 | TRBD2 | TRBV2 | CASSEGPAGGNTGELFF | TGTGCCAGCAGTGAAGGACCAGCGGGGGGCAACACCGGGGAGCTGTTTTTT
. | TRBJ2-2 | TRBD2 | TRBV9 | CASSVIDSGGSGELFF | TGTGCCAGCAGCGTAATTGATAGCGGGGGGTCCGGGGAGCTGTTTTTT
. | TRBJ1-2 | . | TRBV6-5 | CASSYDRWIYGYTF | TGTGCCAGCAGTTATGACAGGTGGATCTATGGCTACACCTTC
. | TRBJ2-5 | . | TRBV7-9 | CASSANLTQTQYF | TGTGCCAGCAGCGCTAATTTAACTCAGACCCAGTACTTC
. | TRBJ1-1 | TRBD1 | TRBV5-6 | CASSLGFGTGGTEAFF | TGTGCCAGCAGCTTAGGTTTTGGGACAGGGGGCACTGAAGCTTTCTTT
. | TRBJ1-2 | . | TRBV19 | CASSPPPVGGRNSYGYTF | TGTGCCAGTAGTCCTCCCCCAGTCGGAGGGAGGAATTCCTATGGCTACACCTTC
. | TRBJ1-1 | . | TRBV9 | CASSVGMSGSPTEAFF | TGTGCCAGCAGCGTAGGAATGTCAGGTAGCCCCACTGAAGCTTTCTTT
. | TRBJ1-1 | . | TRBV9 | CASSVVVGGTEAFF | TGTGCCAGCAGCGTAGTAGTAGGGGGCACTGAAGCTTTCTTT
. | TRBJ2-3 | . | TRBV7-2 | CASSPRAGPTDTQYF | TGTGCCAGCAGCCCCCGGGCAGGCCCCACAGATACGCAGTATTTT
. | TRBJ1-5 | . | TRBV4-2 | CASSQSPSQPQHF | TGTGCCAGCAGCCAATCCCCGAGCCAGCCCCAGCATTTT
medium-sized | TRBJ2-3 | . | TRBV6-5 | CASSPGLHTDTQYF | TGTGCCAGCAGTCCGGGACTTCACACAGATACGCAGTATTTT
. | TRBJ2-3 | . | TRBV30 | CAWSVRMGDTQYF | TGTGCCTGGAGTGTACGTATGGGAGATACGCAGTATTTT
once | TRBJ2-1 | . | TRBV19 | CASRFLMGNEQFF | TGTGCCAGTAGGTTCCTGATGGGCAATGAGCAGTTCTTC
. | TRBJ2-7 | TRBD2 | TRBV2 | CASSTIAGFYEQYF | TGTGCCAGCAGTACTATAGCGGGGTTCTACGAGCAGTACTTC
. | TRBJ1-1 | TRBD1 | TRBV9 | CASSATGGGHTEAFF | TGTGCCAGCAGCGCAACAGGGGGCGGGCACACTGAAGCTTTCTTT
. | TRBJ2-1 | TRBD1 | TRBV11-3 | CASSLRTGGLYNEQFF | TGTGCCAGCAGCCTTAGGACAGGGGGCCTCTACAATGAGCAGTTCTTC
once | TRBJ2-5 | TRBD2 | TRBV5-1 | CASTGTSGSQETQYF | TGCGCCAGTACCGGGACTAGCGGCTCCCAAGAGACCCAGTACTTC